The 25 T cell receptor beta chains below all came from one sample that was sequenced in a study of blood T cell repertoires in COVID-19. This table comes from immunoSEQ multiplex PCR, and its TCRdb copy is limited to in-frame clones, with some not included. The sample includes some 80,000 clones, approximately 92% of them seen just once. What was sequenced was peripheral blood. The receptors originated from a woman over 75 with acute or convalescent COVID-19.

The rearrangement links TRBV28 to TRBJ1-2, with no clear D. CDR1 is MDHEN and CDR2 is SYDVKM in the germline V gene. V dropped 7 bases and J dropped 4 bases, with 13 bases sitting between them. The CDR3 sequence is 13 residues long. CDR3 nucleotide sequence: TGTGCCAGCACAGGCCTCGACGGCTATGGCTACACCTTC. Its protein is CASTGLDGYGYTF.

V gene TRBV6-6 combines with J gene TRBJ1-1; TRBD1 aligns across 9 bases. This CDR3 is 16 amino acids long. The germline V gene encodes CDR1 MNHNY and CDR2 SVGAGI (reference sequence). J lost 3 bases, V lost 5 bases, and 10 bases had no gene match. The CDR3 sequence: CASSTLPGTGHTEAFF. DNA of the CDR3: TGTGCCAGCAGTACCCTTCCCGGGACAGGGCACACTGAAGCTTTCTTT.

The chain is built from TRBV25-1 and TRBJ2-5; possibly TRBD2 for D (5 bases). The germline CDR1 and CDR2 sequences are MGHDK and SYGVNS. V dropped 6 bases and J dropped 2 bases, with 19 bases sitting between them. CDR3 length equals 16 residues. The CDR3 sequence: CASSSKRSSGQETQYF. The CDR3 DNA reads as TGTGCCAGCAGCTCAAAGAGGAGCTCGGGGCAAGAGACCCAGTACTTC.

The rearrangement uses TRBV5-1 and TRBJ1-2; 8 nucleotides align to TRBD1. Germline trimming cut 4 bases from V and 3 bases from J; bases unmatched to any gene: 2. CDR1 and CDR2 from the germline V gene are SGHRS and YFSETQ. This CDR3 comprises 13 residues. CDR3 protein: CASSQGQDYGYTF. As DNA, the CDR3 is TGCGCCAGCAGCCAGGGACAGGACTATGGCTACACCTTC.

The chain links TRBV4-2 to TRBJ1-2, with D unclear. V was pared by 1 base and J by 0 bases, with 12 bases between. CDR3 length: 16 residues. Germline loops: CDR1 LGHNA, CDR2 YNFKEQ. In DNA form, the CDR3 reads TGTGCCAGCAGCCAAGCCGGTTCGGAGGCTAACTATGGCTACACCTTC. It codes for CASSQAGSEANYGYTF.

The chain recombines TRBV29-1 with TRBJ2-1, with D unclear. V was cut by 3 bases and J by 7 bases, with 7 bases left in between. CDR3 length: 11 residues. Germline loops: CDR1 SQVTM, CDR2 ANQGSEA. The DNA for the CDR3 is TGCAGCGTTGAGCCCGGGAATGAGCAGTTCTTC. Its translation: CSVEPGNEQFF.

This clone has more than one count but fewer than ten. CDR3 sequence reads: CAIKPGTRGETQYF. CDR3 DNA sequence: TGTGCCATCAAACCAGGGACTAGGGGCGAGACCCAGTACTTC. This rearrangement joins TRBV10-3 to TRBJ2-5, with TRBD2 matching 8 bases. After removal of 7 bases from V and 5 bases from J, the junction contained 9 bases not matched to a gene. The CDR3 contains 14 residues. Germline loops: CDR1 ENHRY, CDR2 SYGVKD.

V and J are TRBV5-6 and TRBJ1-2, with 8 bases that match TRBD1. This CDR3 is built from 14 residues. Germline CDR1 reads SGHDT; CDR2 reads YYEEEE. After removal of 4 bases from V and 4 bases from J, the junction contained 6 bases not matched to a gene. The DNA of the CDR3 is TGTGCCAGCAGCCAGACAGGGGTCGGCTATGGCTACACCTTC. Amino acid sequence: CASSQTGVGYGYTF.

This clone was seen at least ten times. The chain carries TRBV7-8 and TRBJ2-7, with TRBD2 identical over 10 bases. Germline V lookup: CDR1 SGHVS, CDR2 FQNEAQ. The CDR3 totals 16 residues. Trimming took 0 bases from V and 4 from J; bases not matched to a gene: 6. The CDR3 DNA sequence: TGTGCCAGCAGCTTAGCTTTTCTAGCGGGAGTGTACGAGCAGTACTTC. As protein: CASSLAFLAGVYEQYF.

The V gene is TRBV11-1, the J gene TRBJ1-1, with 8 bases fitting TRBD1. V shed 5 bases and J 5 bases; nucleotides not matched to a gene: 7. Germline lookup yields CDR1 SGHAT and CDR2 FQDESV (reference sequence). This CDR3 spans 14 amino acids. The CDR3 DNA follows: TGTGCCAGCAGCACGGACAGGGCGGGGACTGAAGCTTTCTTT. This sequence encodes CASSTDRAGTEAFF. The full variable domain, with the rest looked up from reference TRBV11-1 and TRBJ1-1, is EAEVAQSPRYKITEKSQAVAFWCDPISGHATLYWYRQILGQGPELLVQFQDESVVDDSQLPKDRFSAERLKGVDSTLKIQPAELGDSAMYLCASSTDRAGTEAFFGQGTRLTVV.

The rearrangement joins TRBV5-4 to TRBJ2-3; TRBD1 aligns across 7 bases. The V segment lost 4 bases and the J segment 1 base; nucleotides outside the gene matches: 3. This CDR3 is built from 14 residues. CDR1 and CDR2 (germline): SGHNT, YYREEE (reference sequence). CDR3 DNA sequence: TGTGCCAGCAGCCCCACAGGGGGCACAGATACGCAGTATTTT. Translated: CASSPTGGTDTQYF. The full variable domain, in which reference TRBV5-4 and TRBJ2-3 provide the parts outside the CDR3, is ETGVTQSPTHLIKTRGQQVTLRCSSQSGHNTVSWYQQALGQGPQFIFQYYREEENGRGNFPPRFSGLQFPNYSSELNVNALELDDSALYLCASSPTGGTDTQYFGPGTRLTVL.

The gene calls are TRBV7-9 and TRBJ1-6; weak D call: TRBD1 (6 bases). This CDR3 region has 16 residues. Trimming pared 5 bases from V and 5 bases from J, leaving 16 bases between. CDR1 and CDR2 from the germline V gene are SEHNR and FQNEAQ (reference sequence). CDR3 residues: CASSVTGRGDNSPLHF. CDR3 DNA: TGTGCCAGCAGCGTAACAGGGCGAGGGGATAATTCACCCCTCCACTTT.

The chain is built from TRBV3-1 (or the pseudogene TRBV3-2) and TRBJ2-5, with TRBD2 matching 8 bases. After removal of 10 bases from V and 5 bases from J, the junction contained 6 bases not matched to a gene. Germline CDR1 reads LGHDT; CDR2 reads YNNKEL (reference sequence). The CDR3 loop spans 12 amino acids. The CDR3 reads CATGGRLETQYF. The CDR3 DNA reads as TGTGCCACGGGGGGGCGTTTGGAGACCCAGTACTTC.

The chain has TRBV2 and TRBJ2-7; 7 nucleotides match TRBD1. Trimming removed 3 bases from V and 1 base from J; junction bases left unmatched: 6. The V gene's germline CDR1 is SNHLY and CDR2 FYNNEI. The CDR3 consists of 15 residues. The CDR3 DNA reads as TGTGCCAGCAGTGATCCGGGACAGACGTCCTACGAGCAGTACTTC. This encodes CASSDPGQTSYEQYF.

V usage is TRBV20-1 and J usage is TRBJ2-7; 7 bases line up with TRBD2. The length of the CDR3 is 14 residues. The V gene's germline CDR1 is DFQATT and CDR2 SNEGSKA (reference sequence). The ends lost 3 bases at V and 0 bases at J; junction bases unmatched: 5. The CDR3, as DNA: TGCAGTGCTAGTGGAGCGGGGAGCTCCTACGAGCAGTACTTC. Translation: CSASGAGSSYEQYF.

V gene TRBV5-1 combines with J gene TRBJ2-3, with 7 bases aligning to TRBD2. CDR3 length: 16 residues. CDR1 SGHRS and CDR2 YFSETQ come from the germline V gene. The V segment lost 0 bases and the J segment 7 bases; nucleotides outside the gene matches: 11. DNA of the CDR3: TGCGCCAGCAGCTTGGCCACATCCTGGGGGGGGAATACGCAGTATTTT. Protein product: CASSLATSWGGNTQYF.

This clone was found once. The rearrangement joins TRBV27 to TRBJ1-2; TRBD1 matches 7 bases. Germline-derived CDR1 and CDR2 are MNHEY and SMNVEV (reference sequence). CDR3 length equals 15 residues. V lost 2 bases and J lost 4; bases outside the gene matches: 7. CDR3 sequence (DNA): TGTGCCAGCAGTTTAGCGAAACAGGGGATCTATGGCTACACCTTC. It is translated as CASSLAKQGIYGYTF.

This rearrangement joins TRBV19 to TRBJ1-6; 9 bases agree with TRBD1. V lost 4 bases, J lost 10 bases, and 11 bases stayed unmatched. Germline V gene sequence: CDR1 LNHDA, CDR2 SQIVND (reference sequence). The CDR3 is made up of 16 amino acids. The CDR3 region has the DNA TGTGCCAGTAGTACCAAACAGACAGGGGGAAACTCACCCCTCCACTTT. Its translation: CASSTKQTGGNSPLHF.

The genes are TRBV4-1 and TRBJ2-1; D gene uncertain. The germline V gene encodes CDR1 MGHRA and CDR2 YSYEKL. The CDR3 totals 14 residues. Trimming shortened V by 1 base and J by 3 bases, and 7 bases separated the two germline ends. CDR3: CASSQVTSYNEQFF. As DNA, the CDR3 is TGCGCCAGCAGCCAAGTTACAAGCTACAATGAGCAGTTCTTC.

The J gene is TRBJ2-1, the V gene TRBV5-4; 10 bases are a match to TRBD2. This CDR3 has 14 amino acids. Germline V gene lookup returns CDR1 SGHNT and CDR2 YYREEE (reference sequence). Unmatched junction bases numbered 5, after V lost 1 base and J lost 10 bases. The CDR3: CASSLSSGGYEQFF. The CDR3 coding sequence is TGTGCCAGCAGCTTGTCTAGCGGGGGTTACGAGCAGTTCTTC.

In this sample, this clone turned up a few times. The rearrangement uses TRBV19 and TRBJ2-5; TRBD1 aligns across 11 bases. V shed 3 bases and J 4 bases; nucleotides not matched to a gene: 7. CDR1 and CDR2 (germline): LNHDA, SQIVND (reference sequence). CDR3 length: 16 residues. CDR3 amino acids: CASSMFRTGGVETQYF. As DNA, the CDR3 is TGTGCCAGTAGTATGTTTCGGACAGGGGGCGTAGAGACCCAGTACTTC.

This rearrangement joins TRBV7-2 to TRBJ1-2, with 8 positions matching TRBD1. J was trimmed by 7 bases and V by 4 bases; bases with no gene match: 5. Looked up from germline, CDR1 is SGHTA and CDR2 is FQGNSA. The length of the CDR3 is 13 residues. The CDR3, as DNA: TGTGCCAGCAGCTCACAGGGGGGGTTTGGCTACACCTTC. It yields the protein CASSSQGGFGYTF.

The chain couples TRBV5-1 to TRBJ1-4; the D is unclear. The V and J ends lost 2 bases and 4 bases respectively, with 9 bases between them. The length of the CDR3 is 14 residues. Per the germline V gene, CDR1 is SGHRS and CDR2 is YFSETQ. The CDR3 DNA reads as TGCGCCAGCAGCTTTTCCGGTTTTAATGAAAAACTGTTTTTT. Its protein product is CASSFSGFNEKLFF. Based on the CDR3 plus reference TRBV5-1 and TRBJ1-4, the full variable domain is KAGVTQTPRYLIKTRGQQVTLSCSPISGHRSVSWYQQTPGQGLQFLFEYFSETQRNKGNFPGRFSGRQFSNSRSEMNVSTLELGDSALYLCASSFSGFNEKLFFGSGTQLSVL.

The chain uses TRBV2 and TRBJ1-1; possibly TRBD1 for D (5 bases). The CDR3 length is 12 residues. V was cut by 3 bases and J by 11 bases, with 13 bases left in between. Germline V lookup: CDR1 SNHLY, CDR2 FYNNEI. As DNA, the CDR3 is TGTGCCAGCAGTGATGTGTTCGGGGGTGCTTTCTTT. Amino acid sequence: CASSDVFGGAFF.

The CDR3 here is CASSQDYKVSGDSYEQYF. CDR3 nucleotide sequence: TGTGCCAGCAGCCAAGATTATAAAGTGAGCGGGGACTCCTACGAGCAGTACTTC. The chain combines TRBV3-1 (or the pseudogene TRBV3-2) with TRBJ2-7; 7 nucleotides align to TRBD2. Germline V gives CDR1 LGHDT, CDR2 YNNKEL (reference sequence). V lost 0 bases to trimming and J lost 0 bases; unmatched junction nucleotides: 11. The CDR3 contains 18 residues.